This T cell receptor (beta chain) was sequenced in a study of blood T cells in healthy people across ages. Whole-study findings and limits: With unsorted PBMCs, a conclusive comparison of naive versus antigen-experienced cells was not possible. Long-lived donors had more naive CD4+ cells and higher diversity than aged donors. While age rose, TCR beta diversity per million T cells dropped in a roughly linear way.

Concerning this clonotype itself: Its antigen is undetermined. Relative to the germline gene, one junction end is altered; a read error may explain this.

A second PCR of about 7 to 12 cycles used a sample-barcoded 5' primer and a J-beta primer mix. TCRdb ran MiXCR on the 5' RACE reads and lists one entry per CDR3 protein. The sample records some 690,000 distinct CDR3 sequences, about a fifth being singletons. For every donor, a draw yielded 8.5 to 10 milliliters of peripheral blood. The sequenced material came from blood. This TCR derives from a man aged 65-85 years in good health.

The CDR3 DNA reads as TGTGCCAGCGGCTTTACTAGCGGGGGAAACAATGAGCAGTTCTTC. It codes for CASGFTSGGNNEQFF. The gene calls are TRBV11-1 and TRBJ2-1, with 11 bases fitting TRBD2. In germline, CDR1 is SGHAT, CDR2 FQDESV (reference sequence). This CDR3 has 15 residues.